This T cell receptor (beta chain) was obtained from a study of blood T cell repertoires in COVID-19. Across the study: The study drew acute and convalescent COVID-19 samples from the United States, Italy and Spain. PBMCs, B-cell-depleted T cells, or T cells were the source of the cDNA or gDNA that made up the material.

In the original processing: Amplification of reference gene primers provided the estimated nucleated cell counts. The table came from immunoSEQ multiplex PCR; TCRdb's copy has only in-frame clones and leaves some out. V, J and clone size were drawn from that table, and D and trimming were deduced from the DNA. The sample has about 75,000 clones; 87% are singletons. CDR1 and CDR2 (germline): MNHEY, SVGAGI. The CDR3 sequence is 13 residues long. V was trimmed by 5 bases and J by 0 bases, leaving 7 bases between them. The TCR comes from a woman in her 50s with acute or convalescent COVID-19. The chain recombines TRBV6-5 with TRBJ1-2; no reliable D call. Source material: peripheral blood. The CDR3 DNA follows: TGTGCCAGCAGTATAGCATCTAACTATGGCTACACCTTC. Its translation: CASSIASNYGYTF.